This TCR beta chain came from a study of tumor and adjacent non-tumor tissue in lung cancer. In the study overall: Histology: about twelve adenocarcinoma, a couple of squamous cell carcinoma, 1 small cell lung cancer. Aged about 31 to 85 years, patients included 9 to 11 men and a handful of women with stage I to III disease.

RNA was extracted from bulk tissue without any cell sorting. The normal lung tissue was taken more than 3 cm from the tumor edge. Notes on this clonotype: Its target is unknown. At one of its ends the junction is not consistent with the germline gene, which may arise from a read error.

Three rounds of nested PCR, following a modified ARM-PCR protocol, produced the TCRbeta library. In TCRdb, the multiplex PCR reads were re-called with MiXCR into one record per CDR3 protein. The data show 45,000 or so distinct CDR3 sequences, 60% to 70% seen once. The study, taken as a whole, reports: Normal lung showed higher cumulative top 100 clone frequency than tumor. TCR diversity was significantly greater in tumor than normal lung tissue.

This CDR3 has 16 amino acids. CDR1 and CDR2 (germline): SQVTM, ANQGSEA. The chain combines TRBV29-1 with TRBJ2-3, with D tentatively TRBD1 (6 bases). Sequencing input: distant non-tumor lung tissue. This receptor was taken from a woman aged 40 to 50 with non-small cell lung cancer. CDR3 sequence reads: CSVEVGASWGPDTQYF. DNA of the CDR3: TGCAGCGTTGAAGTTGGGGCTAGCTGGGGGCCAGATACGCAATATTTT.